This T cell receptor beta chain is from a study of blood T cell repertoires in COVID-19. Study summary: The United States, Italy and Spain supplied acute and convalescent COVID-19 samples. T cells, B-cell-depleted T cells, or PBMCs provided the cDNA or gDNA that served as material.

Trimming cost V 0 bases and J 8 bases, with 8 bases left between them. Per the germline V gene, CDR1 is SGDLS and CDR2 is YYNGEE. The CDR3 extends over 13 amino acids. The authors' processing: Estimation of nucleated cell counts relied on the amplification of reference gene primers. Assay: immunoSEQ multiplex PCR; the TCRdb copy retains only in-frame clones and omits some. V and J calls plus clone size are reproduced from that table; the DNA served to infer D and trimming. The sample yields 60,000 to 70,000 clones, roughly 82% seen once. This sequence joins TRBV9 and TRBJ1-4; a possible D gene is TRBD1 (6 bases). Sequenced: peripheral blood. The TCR sequence derives from a man aged 55 to 69 with acute or convalescent COVID-19. The CDR3 region is CASSVAQGEKLFF. In nucleotides, the CDR3 is TGTGCCAGCAGCGTAGCTCAGGGGGAAAAACTGTTTTTT.